A single sample gave rise to the 12 T cell receptor beta chains below, sequenced in a study of blood T cell repertoires in COVID-19. The method was immunoSEQ multiplex PCR; TCRdb's version includes in-frame clones alone and lacks a portion of them. The sample has over 250,000 clones, 80% to 95% seen once. Sequencing was done on a sample of PBMCs or T cells enriched from blood (not recorded which). The source of these receptors is a young woman who had recovered from COVID-19.

In its sample, this clone was seen a few times. The chain couples TRBV2 to TRBJ1-2; unclear D gene. This CDR3 has 13 residues. V was trimmed by 6 bases and J by 2 bases, leaving 10 bases between them. Germline-derived CDR1 and CDR2 are SNHLY and FYNNEI. The DNA for the CDR3 is TGTGCCAGCAGCCCCGACAAAAACTATGGCTACACCTTC. It translates to CASSPDKNYGYTF. Combining the CDR3 with reference TRBV2 and TRBJ1-2 gives the whole variable domain EPEVTQTPSHQVTQMGQEVILRCVPISNHLYFYWYRQILGQKVEFLVSFYNNEISEKSEIFDDQFSVERPDGSNFTLKIRSTKLEDSAMYFCASSPDKNYGYTFGSGTRLTVV.

The V and J genes are TRBV19 and TRBJ2-5, with D possibly TRBD1 on 6 matching bases. The germline gives CDR1 LNHDA, CDR2 SQIVND (reference sequence). V lost 5 bases to trimming and J lost 2 bases, with 9 bases between them. This CDR3 is built from 13 residues. CDR3 coding DNA: TGTGCCAGTAGTGTACAGGGTCAAGAGACCCAGTACTTC. Translating gives CASSVQGQETQYF.

In DNA, the CDR3 is TGTGCCAGCTCCCGGACAGGGGCCGGAACGGAGACCCAGTACTTC. It yields the protein CASSRTGAGTETQYF. The V call is TRBV18, the J call TRBJ2-5; 9 bases agree with TRBD1. The CDR3 spans 15 residues. Germline CDR1 reads KGHSH; CDR2 reads LQKENI. J was trimmed by 5 bases and V by 6 bases; bases with no gene match: 10. The variable domain in full, with the rest retrieved from reference TRBV18 and TRBJ2-5, is NAGVMQNPRHLVRRRGQEARLRCSPMKGHSHVYWYRQLPEEGLKFMVYLQKENIIDESGMPKERFSAEFPKEGPSILRIQQVVRGDSAAYFCASSRTGAGTETQYFGPGTRLLVL.

The chain is built from TRBV19 and TRBJ2-7, with TRBD1 identical over 7 bases. From germline, CDR1 is LNHDA and CDR2 SQIVND (reference sequence). The CDR3 runs to 14 residues. Losses at the gene ends were 4 bases for V and 2 bases for J; bases not matched to a gene: 5. CDR3 amino acids: CASSTGQNTYEQYF. In nucleotides, the CDR3 is TGTGCCAGTAGTACGGGACAGAATACCTACGAGCAGTACTTC.

Only one count was recorded for this clone. The rearrangement uses TRBV21-1 and TRBJ1-5; the D call of TRBD1 is as the table states it, not checked on the DNA. TRBV21-1 is marked as a pseudogene. The CDR3 runs 14 residues. This CDR3 reads CASRQGWGNQPQHF. The CDR3 DNA follows: TGTGCCAGCAGACAGGGTTGGGGCAATCAGCCCCAGCATTTT.

This chain joins TRBV28 and TRBJ1-5, with D possibly TRBD1 on 6 matching bases. CDR3 length equals 13 residues. Germline CDR1 MDHEN, CDR2 SYDVKM. V lost 11 bases and J lost 5, with 16 bases in between. In DNA, the CDR3 is TGTGCCGCCTCAGGGGATGGTCATCAGCCCCAGCATTTT. It is translated as CAASGDGHQPQHF.

This chain links TRBV4-3 with TRBJ2-4; 10 bases map to TRBD2. CDR1 and CDR2 from the germline V gene are LGHNA and YSLEER. The CDR3 is 18 residues long. The junction had 11 bases not matched to a gene; V was cut back by 0 bases and J by 6 bases. The CDR3 nucleotides read TGCGCCAGCAGCCAAGATTCGGCTAGCGGGAGCACCAGAAACATTCAGTACTTC. This translates into CASSQDSASGSTRNIQYF.

V is TRBV9 and J is TRBJ1-1; D is undetermined. CDR3 size: 14 residues. The V gene lost 2 bases and the J gene lost 4 bases, with 12 bases spanning the gap. Germline values: CDR1 SGDLS, CDR2 YYNGEE. The CDR3: CASSVPPRSTEAFF. The CDR3 coding sequence is TGTGCCAGCAGCGTTCCCCCGAGGAGCACTGAAGCTTTCTTT.

V and J are TRBV4-3 and TRBJ1-6, with D maybe TRBD1 (6 bases). V was trimmed by 0 bases and J by 9 bases, leaving 12 bases between them. Germline CDR1 reads LGHNA; CDR2 reads YSLEER. The CDR3 runs 15 residues. CDR3 DNA: TGCGCCAGCAGCCAAGATTTGGGGACACCTTCACCCCTCCACTTT. Translated, it gives CASSQDLGTPSPLHF.

The chain employs TRBV7-2 and TRBJ2-2; TRBD2 aligns across 11 bases. The CDR3 runs 18 residues. Germline CDR1 SGHTA, CDR2 FQGNSA. V gave up 1 base and J gave up 1 base; unmatched junction bases: 5. The CDR3 DNA is TGTGCCAGCAGCTTAGTTCTAGCGGGAGGACGGAACACCGGGGAGCTGTTTTTT. Residues: CASSLVLAGGRNTGELFF.

The rearrangement uses TRBV6-2 or TRBV6-3 and TRBJ2-5, with a possible D match to TRBD2 (5 bases). CDR3 size: 14 residues. The V end was cut by 0 bases, the J end by 5 bases, with 10 bases between. CDR1 is MNHEY, CDR2 SVGEGT, per germline. The DNA for the CDR3 is TGTGCCAGCAGTTACTCCGGGGTCCGGGAGACCCAGTACTTC. Protein product: CASSYSGVRETQYF.

This clone was recorded only once. V is TRBV19 and J is TRBJ2-7, with 11 bases that match TRBD2. V trimming: 5 bases; J trimming: 3 bases; junction bases outside the gene matches: 12. Germline V gene lookup returns CDR1 LNHDA and CDR2 SQIVND (reference sequence). The CDR3 covers 17 residues. The CDR3 protein is CASSYRGLAGGYYEQYF. CDR3 bases: TGTGCCAGTAGTTATCGAGGGCTAGCGGGAGGATACTACGAGCAGTACTTC. The variable domain in full, with the rest retrieved from reference TRBV19 and TRBJ2-7, is DGGITQSPKYLFRKEGQNVTLSCEQNLNHDAMYWYRQDPGQGLRLIYYSQIVNDFQKGDIAEGYSVSREKKESFPLTVTSAQKNPTAFYLCASSYRGLAGGYYEQYFGPGTRLTVT.